This T cell receptor beta chain was identified during a study of T-cell reconstitution after alpha-beta-depleted transplantation in children. Library preparation (for TCRbeta) was performed with unique molecular identifiers. TCRdb re-analysed the PCR reads in MiXCR, keeping a single row per CDR3 protein. Seen here are about 480,000 distinct CDR3 sequences, about an eighth observed once, and the top ten hold roughly 5.4%. This clonotype was detected a few times. The ends lost 4 bases at V and 5 bases at J; junction bases unmatched: 11. Germline lookup yields CDR1 SGHTA and CDR2 FQGNSA. CDR3 length: 15 amino acids.

The starting material was PBMCs from the stem cell graft donor, obtained from the stem cell graft. The receptor was derived from a human donor who donated a stem cell graft to a child with combined immunodeficiency. V is TRBV7-2 and J is TRBJ2-7; 7 positions match TRBD2. The CDR3 coding sequence is TGTGCCAGCAGCTCTCTGGGAGGGGTGTGGGACGAGCAGTACTTC. It is translated as CASSSLGGVWDEQYF.